This TCR beta chain emerged from a study of blood T cell repertoires in COVID-19. Study details: Acute-phase and convalescent COVID-19 samples originated in the United States, Italy and Spain. PBMCs, B-cell-depleted T cells, or T cells provided the cDNA or gDNA that made up the material.

Germline-derived CDR1 and CDR2 are MNHEY and SMNVEV (reference sequence). The CDR3 length is 14 residues. The V gene lost 5 bases and the J gene lost 4 bases, with 9 bases spanning the gap. Method: immunoSEQ multiplex PCR; TCRdb's copy keeps in-frame clones and lacks some. The table has 170,000 or so clones, roughly 84% seen once. Sequenced material: peripheral blood. This sequence was found in a man in his fifties or sixties with active or convalescent COVID-19. J is TRBJ1-6 and V is TRBV27; the D gene is possibly TRBD1 (5 bases). CDR3: CASSPRTYNSPLHF. The DNA of the CDR3 is TGTGCCAGCAGTCCGCGGACATATAATTCACCCCTCCACTTT.